The 14 T cell receptor beta chains below were found in one sample sequenced in a study of T cells in Graves' hyperthyroidism and ophthalmopathy. The investigators amplified TCR beta CDR3 regions from RNA transcripts. With the HTBI primer set, the TCR CDR3 went through a first round of RT-PCR. TCRdb used MiXCR to reprocess the multiplex PCR reads, holding one entry per CDR3 protein. The sample holds hundreds of thousands of distinct CDR3 sequences, 15% to 19% seen once. Sequenced material: blood. All receptors derive from a woman aged 18-35 years with Graves' hyperthyroidism that later progressed to Graves' ophthalmopathy.

Concerning this clonotype itself: This may come from a read error, since a much larger clone is one base off. The rearrangement joins TRBV28 to TRBJ2-7; TRBD2 matches 12 bases. Germline V gene data show CDR1 as MDHEN and CDR2 as SYDVKM. This CDR3 is 16 amino acids long. CDR3 in DNA: TGTGCCGGCAGTAACCCGAAGACTAGCGGGAGCAACGAGCAGTACTTC. It encodes CAGSNPKTSGSNEQYF.

This clonotype was observed a few times. The chain recombines TRBV14 with TRBJ2-1, with TRBD1 as a possible D gene (5 bases). Germline CDR1 reads SGHDN; CDR2 reads FVKESK. The CDR3 totals 13 residues. The V end lost 8 bases, the J end lost 5 bases, and 13 bases lay between the germline ends. CDR3 region: CASAGDSDNEQFF. The DNA for the CDR3 is TGTGCCAGCGCCGGAGACAGCGACAATGAGCAGTTCTTC.

This clonotype has just a few counts. The chain recombines TRBV6-1 with TRBJ2-3; TRBD2 agrees at 8 bases. CDR3 length: 18 residues. The V segment lost 2 bases and the J segment 2 bases; nucleotides outside the gene matches: 12. In germline, CDR1 is MNHNS, CDR2 SASEGT. The CDR3 reads CASSEPMGTSTYTDTQYF. CDR3 coding DNA: TGTGCCAGCAGTGAACCAATGGGGACTAGTACATACACAGATACGCAGTATTTT.

The table lists this clonotype with many counts. The chain combines TRBV5-4 with TRBJ2-5; 8 bases agree with TRBD1. CDR3 size: 14 residues. The trim removed 4 bases at V and 4 bases at J, leaving 6 bases unmatched. Germline V gives CDR1 SGHNT, CDR2 YYREEE (reference sequence). The CDR3: CASSLRQGRETQYF. In nucleotides, the CDR3 is TGTGCCAGCAGCCTCCGACAGGGGCGAGAGACCCAGTACTTC.

J is TRBJ2-7 and V is TRBV20-1; D not certain. V was shortened by 3 bases and J by 6 bases, with 12 bases between the two germline ends. Looked up from germline, CDR1 is DFQATT and CDR2 is SNEGSKA (reference sequence). The CDR3 runs 12 residues. In nucleotides, the CDR3 is TGCAGTGCTAGGGTCCCTGTAGTCGAGCAGTACTTC. It codes for CSARVPVVEQYF.

This clonotype was counted a few times. This sequence joins TRBV10-3 and TRBJ1-3; 7 nucleotides align to TRBD1. V lost 6 bases to trimming and J lost 2 bases; unmatched junction nucleotides: 7. The CDR3 sequence is 15 residues long. Germline V gene sequence: CDR1 ENHRY, CDR2 SYGVKD. For the CDR3, the DNA is TGTGCCATCAGATTATCAGGGGGGCCTGGAAACACCATATATTTT. It yields the protein CAIRLSGGPGNTIYF.

This clonotype has only a few counts. The V and J genes are TRBV6-6 and TRBJ1-5, with 7 bases that match TRBD1. Germline assignment: CDR1 MNHNY and CDR2 SVGAGI (reference sequence). This CDR3 region has 16 residues. Trimming at V came to 2 bases and at J to 2 bases, leaving 6 bases not matched to a gene. CDR3 in DNA: TGTGCCAGCAGTTACAAAAAAACAGGGGGCAATCAGCCCCAGCATTTT. It is translated as CASSYKKTGGNQPQHF.

Details on this clonotype: Germline is not matched at one junction end, which may reflect a read error. This sequence joins TRBV11-2 and TRBJ2-1, with D perhaps assigned TRBD1 or TRBD2 (5 bases each). The CDR3 spans 13 residues. Looked up from germline, CDR1 is SGHAT and CDR2 is FQNNGV. CDR3 sequence reads: CASSQASGTEQFF. The DNA of the CDR3 is TGCGCCAGCAGCCAAGCGTCCGGGACTGAGCAGTTCTTC.

This clonotype appeared many times. The chain uses TRBV11-2 and TRBJ2-7; no firm D call. Germline V gene data show CDR1 as SGHAT and CDR2 as FQNNGV. V gave up 1 base and J gave up 8 bases, with 9 bases separating them. The CDR3 is made up of 12 amino acids. Written as DNA, the CDR3 is TGTGCCAGCAGCTTAGTTTCGCGACAGCAGTACTTC. This gives the protein CASSLVSRQQYF.

In this sample, this clonotype turned up many times. The genes are TRBV12-3 or TRBV12-4 and TRBJ2-3, with D possibly being TRBD1 (6 bases). Trimming took 4 bases from V and 2 from J, leaving 13 bases between them. This CDR3 region has 15 residues. CDR3 residues: CASSSTQGYTDTQYF. CDR3 bases: TGTGCCAGCAGTTCGACCCAGGGGTACACAGATACGCAGTATTTT.

In its sample, this clonotype was seen many times. The CDR3: CATSALGGSSYNEQFF. DNA for the CDR3: TGTGCCACCAGTGCTCTTGGCGGGAGCTCCTACAATGAGCAGTTCTTC. The J gene is TRBJ2-1, the V gene TRBV24-1; 7 nucleotides match TRBD2. CDR3 length equals 16 residues. CDR1 is KGHDR and CDR2 is SFDVKD in the germline V gene. V dropped 5 bases and J dropped 0; count of bases not matched to a gene: 6.

As for this clonotype: Being one base from a much bigger clone, this may be a read error. The V call is TRBV5-4, the J call TRBJ2-3, with no clear D. From germline, CDR1 is SGHNT and CDR2 YYREEE (reference sequence). The CDR3 covers 17 residues. In DNA form, the CDR3 reads TGTGCCAGCAGCTCCGACCCGGTCTTCGCTTACACAGATAAGCAGTATTTT. Encoded protein: CASSSDPVFAYTDKQYF.

This clonotype has more than one count but fewer than ten. This chain joins TRBV12-3 or TRBV12-4 and TRBJ2-1; D ambiguous. Trimming removed 5 bases at V and 1 base at J, with 9 bases between. The CDR3 runs to 14 residues. The CDR3, as DNA: TGTGCCAGCAGTCCCGACGGGTCCTACAATGAGCAGTTCTTC. Its protein product is CASSPDGSYNEQFF.

This clonotype was observed a handful of times. The chain combines TRBV4-1 with TRBJ2-7; D may be TRBD1 (5 bases). Germline CDR1 MGHRA, CDR2 YSYEKL. CDR3 length equals 14 residues. Deletions cut 1 base from V and 3 bases from J, with 10 bases between. Here the CDR3 DNA reads TGCGCCAGCAGCCAAGCTAGTCAGGGCTACGAGCAGTACTTC. The encoded protein is CASSQASQGYEQYF.